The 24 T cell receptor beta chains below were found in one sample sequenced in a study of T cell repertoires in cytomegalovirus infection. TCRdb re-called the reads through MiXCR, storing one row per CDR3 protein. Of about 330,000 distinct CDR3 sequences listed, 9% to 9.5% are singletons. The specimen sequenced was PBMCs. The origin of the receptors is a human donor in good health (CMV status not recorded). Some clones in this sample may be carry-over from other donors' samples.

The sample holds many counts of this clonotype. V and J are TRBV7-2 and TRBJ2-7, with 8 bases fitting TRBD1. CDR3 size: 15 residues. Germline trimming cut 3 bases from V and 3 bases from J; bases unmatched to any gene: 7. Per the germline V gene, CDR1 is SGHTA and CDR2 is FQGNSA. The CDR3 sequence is CASSFRQGYLYEQYF. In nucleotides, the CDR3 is TGTGCCAGCAGCTTCAGACAGGGGTACCTCTACGAGCAGTACTTC.

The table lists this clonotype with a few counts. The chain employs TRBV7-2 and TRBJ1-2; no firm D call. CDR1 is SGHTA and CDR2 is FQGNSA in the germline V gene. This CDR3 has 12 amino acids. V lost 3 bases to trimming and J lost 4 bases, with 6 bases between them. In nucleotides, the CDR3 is TGTGCCAGCAGCTTCAGATTCTATGGCTACACCTTC. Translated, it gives CASSFRFYGYTF.

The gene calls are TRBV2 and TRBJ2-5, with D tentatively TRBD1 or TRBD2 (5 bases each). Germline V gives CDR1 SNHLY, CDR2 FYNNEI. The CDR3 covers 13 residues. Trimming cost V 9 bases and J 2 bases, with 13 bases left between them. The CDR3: CASFGTVQETQYF. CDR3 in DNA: TGTGCCAGTTTCGGGACGGTACAAGAGACCCAGTACTTC.

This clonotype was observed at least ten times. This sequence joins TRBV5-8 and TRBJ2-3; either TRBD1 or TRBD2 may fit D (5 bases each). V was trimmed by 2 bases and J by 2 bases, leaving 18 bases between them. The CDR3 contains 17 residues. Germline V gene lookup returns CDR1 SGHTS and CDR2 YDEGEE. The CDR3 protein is CASSLRGLPRATDTQYF. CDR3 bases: TGTGCCAGCAGCTTACGGGGCCTGCCCAGAGCCACAGATACGCAGTATTTT.

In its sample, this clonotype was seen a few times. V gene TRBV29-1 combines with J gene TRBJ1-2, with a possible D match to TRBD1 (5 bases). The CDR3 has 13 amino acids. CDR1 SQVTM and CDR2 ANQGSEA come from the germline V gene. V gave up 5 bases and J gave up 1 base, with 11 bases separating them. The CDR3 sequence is CSVQGESNYGYTF. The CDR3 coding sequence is TGCAGCGTTCAAGGGGAAAGTAACTATGGCTACACCTTC.

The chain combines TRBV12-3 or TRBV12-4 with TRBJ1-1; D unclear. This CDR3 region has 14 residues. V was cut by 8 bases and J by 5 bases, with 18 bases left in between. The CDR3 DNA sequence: TGTGCCAGCTTGGGTCGCTCCGGAGGGACTGAAGCTTTCTTT. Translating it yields CASLGRSGGTEAFF.

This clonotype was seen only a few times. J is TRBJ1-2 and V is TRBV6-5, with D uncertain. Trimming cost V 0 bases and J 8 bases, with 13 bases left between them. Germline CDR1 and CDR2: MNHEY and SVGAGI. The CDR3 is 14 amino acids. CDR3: CASSYSPDRRGYTF. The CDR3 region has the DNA TGTGCCAGCAGTTACTCCCCAGACCGAAGGGGCTACACCTTC.

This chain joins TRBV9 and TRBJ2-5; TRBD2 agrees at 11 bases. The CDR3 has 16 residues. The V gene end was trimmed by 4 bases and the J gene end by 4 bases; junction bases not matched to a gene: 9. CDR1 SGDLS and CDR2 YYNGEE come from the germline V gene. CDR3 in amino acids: CASSPRSGGAPETQYF. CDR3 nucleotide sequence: TGTGCCAGCAGCCCCCGTAGCGGGGGGGCCCCAGAGACCCAGTACTTC. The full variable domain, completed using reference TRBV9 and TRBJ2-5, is DSGVTQTPKHLITATGQRVTLRCSPRSGDLSVYWYQQSLDQGLQFLIQYYNGEERAKGNILERFSAQQFPDLHSELNLSSLELGDSALYFCASSPRSGGAPETQYFGPGTRLLVL.

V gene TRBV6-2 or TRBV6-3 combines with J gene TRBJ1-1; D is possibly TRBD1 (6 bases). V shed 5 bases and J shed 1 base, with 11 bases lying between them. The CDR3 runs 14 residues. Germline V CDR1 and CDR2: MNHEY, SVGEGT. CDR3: CASSPPDRNTEAFF. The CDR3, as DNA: TGTGCCAGCAGTCCCCCGGACAGGAACACTGAAGCTTTCTTT.

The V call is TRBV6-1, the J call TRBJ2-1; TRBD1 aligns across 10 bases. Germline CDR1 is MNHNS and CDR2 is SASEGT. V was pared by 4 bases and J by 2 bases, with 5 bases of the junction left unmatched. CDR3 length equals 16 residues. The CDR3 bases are TGTGCCAGCAGTGGGGAAGACAGGGGGCCCTACAATGAGCAGTTCTTC. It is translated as CASSGEDRGPYNEQFF.

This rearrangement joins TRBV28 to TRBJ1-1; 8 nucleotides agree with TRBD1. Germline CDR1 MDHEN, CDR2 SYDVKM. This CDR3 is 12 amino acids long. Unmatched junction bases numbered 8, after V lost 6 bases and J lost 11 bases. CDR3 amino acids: CASSPDRVSAFF. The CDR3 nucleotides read TGTGCCAGCAGCCCGGACAGGGTCTCTGCTTTCTTT.

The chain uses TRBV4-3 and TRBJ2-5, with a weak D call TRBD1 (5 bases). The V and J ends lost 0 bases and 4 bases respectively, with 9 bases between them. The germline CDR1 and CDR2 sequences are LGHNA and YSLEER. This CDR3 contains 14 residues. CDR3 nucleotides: TGCGCCAGCAGCCAAGATGGGGCGGCAGAGACCCAGTACTTC. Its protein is CASSQDGAAETQYF.

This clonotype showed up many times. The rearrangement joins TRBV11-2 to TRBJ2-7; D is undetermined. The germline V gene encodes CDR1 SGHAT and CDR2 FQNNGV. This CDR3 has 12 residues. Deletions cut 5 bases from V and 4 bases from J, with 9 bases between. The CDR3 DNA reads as TGTGCCAGCAGCCCCCTGGGGTACGAGCAGTACTTC. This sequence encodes CASSPLGYEQYF.

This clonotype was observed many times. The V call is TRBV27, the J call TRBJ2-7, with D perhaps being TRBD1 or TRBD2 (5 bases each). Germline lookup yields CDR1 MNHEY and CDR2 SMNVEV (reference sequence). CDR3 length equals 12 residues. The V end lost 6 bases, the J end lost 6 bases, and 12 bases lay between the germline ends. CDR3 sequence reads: CASSLRGAEQYF. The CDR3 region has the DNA TGTGCCAGCAGCTTACGGGGCGCCGAGCAGTACTTC.

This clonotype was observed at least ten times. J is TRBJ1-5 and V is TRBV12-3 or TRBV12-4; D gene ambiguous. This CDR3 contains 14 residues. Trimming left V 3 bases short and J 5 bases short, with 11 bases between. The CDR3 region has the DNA TGTGCCAGCAGTTTTGGAGGAACCTATCAGCCCCAGCATTTT. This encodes CASSFGGTYQPQHF.

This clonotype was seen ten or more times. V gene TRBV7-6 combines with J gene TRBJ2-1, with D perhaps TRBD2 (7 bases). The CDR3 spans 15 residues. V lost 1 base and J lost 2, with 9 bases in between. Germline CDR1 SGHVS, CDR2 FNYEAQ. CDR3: CASSLGGGTYNEQFF. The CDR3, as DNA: TGTGCCAGCAGCTTAGGGGGGGGCACCTACAATGAGCAGTTCTTC.

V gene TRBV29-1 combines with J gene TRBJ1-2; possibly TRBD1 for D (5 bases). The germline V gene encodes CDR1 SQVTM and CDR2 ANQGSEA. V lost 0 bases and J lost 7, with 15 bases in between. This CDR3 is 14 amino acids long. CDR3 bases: TGCAGCGTTGAAGAACAAAAAGCAGGGCCTGGCTACACCTTC. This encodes CSVEEQKAGPGYTF.

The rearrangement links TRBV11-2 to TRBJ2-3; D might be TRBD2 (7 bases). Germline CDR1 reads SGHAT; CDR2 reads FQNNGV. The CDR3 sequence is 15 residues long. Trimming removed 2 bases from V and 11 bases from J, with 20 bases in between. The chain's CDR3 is CASSLMGGGKGVQYF. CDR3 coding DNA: TGTGCCAGCAGCTTAATGGGCGGGGGAAAGGGGGTGCAGTATTTT. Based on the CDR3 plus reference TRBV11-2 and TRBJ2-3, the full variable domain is EAGVAQSPRYKIIEKRQSVAFWCNPISGHATLYWYQQILGQGPKLLIQFQNNGVVDDSQLPKDRFSAERLKGVDSTLKIQPAKLEDSAVYLCASSLMGGGKGVQYFGPGTRLTVL.

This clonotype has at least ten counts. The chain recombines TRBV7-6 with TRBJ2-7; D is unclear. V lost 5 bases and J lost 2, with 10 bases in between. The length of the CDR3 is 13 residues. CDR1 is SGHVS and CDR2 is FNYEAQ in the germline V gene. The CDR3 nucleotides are TGTGCCAGCAGCGGAACTACGCCCTACGAGCAGTACTTC. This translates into CASSGTTPYEQYF.

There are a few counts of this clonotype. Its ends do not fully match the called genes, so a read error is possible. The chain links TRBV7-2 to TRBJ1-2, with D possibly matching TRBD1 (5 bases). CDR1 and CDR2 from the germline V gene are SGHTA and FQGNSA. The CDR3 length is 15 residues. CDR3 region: CASSLGDLVNYGYTF. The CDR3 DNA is TGTGCCAGCAGTTTAGGGGACTTGGTCAACTATGGCTACACCTTC.

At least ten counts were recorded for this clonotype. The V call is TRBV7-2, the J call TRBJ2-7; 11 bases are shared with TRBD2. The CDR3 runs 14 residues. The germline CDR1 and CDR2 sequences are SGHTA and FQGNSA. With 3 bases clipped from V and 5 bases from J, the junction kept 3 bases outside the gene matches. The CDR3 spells CASSFSGGADEQYF. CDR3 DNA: TGTGCCAGCAGCTTTAGCGGGGGGGCAGACGAGCAGTACTTC.

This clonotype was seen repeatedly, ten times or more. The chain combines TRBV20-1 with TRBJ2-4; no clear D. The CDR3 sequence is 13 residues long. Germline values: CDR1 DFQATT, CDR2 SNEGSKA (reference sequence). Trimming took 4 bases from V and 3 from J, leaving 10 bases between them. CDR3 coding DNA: TGCAGTGCTACCCACCCTGTCAAAAACATTCAGTACTTC. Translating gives CSATHPVKNIQYF.

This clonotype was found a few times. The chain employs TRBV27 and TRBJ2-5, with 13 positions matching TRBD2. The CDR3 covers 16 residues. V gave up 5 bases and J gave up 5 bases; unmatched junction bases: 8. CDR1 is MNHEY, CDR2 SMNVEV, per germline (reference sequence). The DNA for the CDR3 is TGTGCCAGCAGTCGACGGACTAGCGGGAGCCCGGAGACCCAGTACTTC. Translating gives CASSRRTSGSPETQYF.

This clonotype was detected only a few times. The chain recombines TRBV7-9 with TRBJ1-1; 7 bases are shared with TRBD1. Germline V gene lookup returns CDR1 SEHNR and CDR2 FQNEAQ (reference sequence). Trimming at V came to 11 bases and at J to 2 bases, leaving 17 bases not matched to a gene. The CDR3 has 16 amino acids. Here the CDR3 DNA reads TGTGCCGGACTTCCTCAGGGGGGCAGGGTAAACACTGAAGCTTTCTTT. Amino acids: CAGLPQGGRVNTEAFF.